This T cell receptor beta chain derives from a study of CD8 T cells in ankylosing spondylitis. On this clonotype itself: Its matching antigen is unknown.

TCRdb recomputed calls from the 5' RACE reads with MiXCR, one row per CDR3 protein. The table includes around 890,000 distinct CDR3 sequences, 10% to 15% detected once. The CDR3 is 14 amino acids. CDR1 MNHNS and CDR2 SASEGT come from the germline V gene. V lost 4 bases to trimming and J lost 3 bases; unmatched junction nucleotides: 5. Study-wide results and caveats: It appeared that ankylosing spondylitis blood was characterized by a TCR beta motif of several highly homologous variants.

The source of this sequence is a male donor with ankylosing spondylitis. The J gene is TRBJ2-5, the V gene TRBV6-1; 7 bases are shared with TRBD1. The source material was blood, either unsorted or a sorted T cell fraction (not recorded which). CDR3 region: CASSGQGLEETQYF. Written as DNA, the CDR3 is TGTGCCAGCAGTGGACAGGGTCTGGAAGAGACCCAGTACTTC.